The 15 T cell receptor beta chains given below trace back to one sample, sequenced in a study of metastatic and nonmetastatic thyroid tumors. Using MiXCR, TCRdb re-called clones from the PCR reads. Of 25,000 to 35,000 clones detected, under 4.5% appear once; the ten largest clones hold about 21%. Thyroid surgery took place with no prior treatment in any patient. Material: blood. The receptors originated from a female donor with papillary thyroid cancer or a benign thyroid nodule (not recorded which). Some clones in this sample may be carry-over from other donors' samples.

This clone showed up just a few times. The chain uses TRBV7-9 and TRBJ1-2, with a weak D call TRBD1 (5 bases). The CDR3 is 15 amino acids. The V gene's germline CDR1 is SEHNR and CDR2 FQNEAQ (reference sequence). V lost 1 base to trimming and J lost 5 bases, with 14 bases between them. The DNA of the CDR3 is TGTGCCAGCAGCTTAGGACATGGGTCAGGGTATGGCTACACCTTC. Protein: CASSLGHGSGYGYTF.

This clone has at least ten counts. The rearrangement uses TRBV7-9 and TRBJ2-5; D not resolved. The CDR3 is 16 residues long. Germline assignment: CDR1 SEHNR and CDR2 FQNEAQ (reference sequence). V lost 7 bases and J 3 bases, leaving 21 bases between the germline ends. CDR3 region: CASNPFLGVSKETQYF. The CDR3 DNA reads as TGTGCCAGCAATCCCTTTCTTGGCGTGAGTAAAGAGACCCAGTACTTC.

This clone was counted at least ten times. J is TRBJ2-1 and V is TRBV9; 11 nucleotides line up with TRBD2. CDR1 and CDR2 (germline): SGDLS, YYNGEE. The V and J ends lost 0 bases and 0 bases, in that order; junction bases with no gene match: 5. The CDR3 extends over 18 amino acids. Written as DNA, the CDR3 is TGTGCCAGCAGCGTAGTAGCGGGAGGGCCGAGCTCCTACAATGAGCAGTTCTTC. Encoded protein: CASSVVAGGPSSYNEQFF.

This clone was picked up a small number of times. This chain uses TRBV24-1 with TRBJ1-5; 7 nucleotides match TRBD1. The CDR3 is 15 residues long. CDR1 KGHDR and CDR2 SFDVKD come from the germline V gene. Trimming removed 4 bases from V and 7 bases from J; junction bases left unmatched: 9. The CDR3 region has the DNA TGTGCCACCAGTGACCGAACAGGGGCAGGACAGCCCCAGCATTTT. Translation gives CATSDRTGAGQPQHF.

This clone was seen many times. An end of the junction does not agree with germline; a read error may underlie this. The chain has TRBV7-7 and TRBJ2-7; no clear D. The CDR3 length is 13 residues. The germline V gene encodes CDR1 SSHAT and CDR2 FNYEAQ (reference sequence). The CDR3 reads CASSFTGSAEQYF. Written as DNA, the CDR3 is TGTGCTAGCAGCTTCACTGGTTCGGCCGAGCAGTACTTC.

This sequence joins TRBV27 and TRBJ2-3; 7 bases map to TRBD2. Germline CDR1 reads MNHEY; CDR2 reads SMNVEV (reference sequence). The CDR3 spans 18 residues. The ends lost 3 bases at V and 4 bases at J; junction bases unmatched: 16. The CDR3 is CASSLVKSGMDGPDTQYF. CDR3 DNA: TGTGCCAGCAGTTTGGTAAAGAGCGGGATGGACGGCCCAGATACGCAGTATTTT.

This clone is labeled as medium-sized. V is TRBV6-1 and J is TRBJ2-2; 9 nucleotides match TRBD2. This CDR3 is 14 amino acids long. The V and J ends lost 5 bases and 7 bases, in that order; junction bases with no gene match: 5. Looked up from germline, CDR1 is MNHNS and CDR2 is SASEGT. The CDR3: CASSRLAEYGELFF. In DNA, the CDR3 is TGTGCCAGCAGTCGACTAGCGGAGTACGGGGAGCTGTTTTTT.

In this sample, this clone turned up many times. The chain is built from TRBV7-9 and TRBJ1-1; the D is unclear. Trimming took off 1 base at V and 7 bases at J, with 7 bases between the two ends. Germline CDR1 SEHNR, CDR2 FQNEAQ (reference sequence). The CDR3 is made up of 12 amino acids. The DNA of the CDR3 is TGTGCCAGCAGCTTAGGGGGATATGAAGCTTTCTTT. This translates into CASSLGGYEAFF.

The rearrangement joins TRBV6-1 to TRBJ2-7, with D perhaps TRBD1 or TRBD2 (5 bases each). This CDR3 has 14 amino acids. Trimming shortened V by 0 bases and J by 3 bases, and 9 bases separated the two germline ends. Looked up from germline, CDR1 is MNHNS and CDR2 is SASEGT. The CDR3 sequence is CASSEAGESYEQYF. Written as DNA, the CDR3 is TGTGCCAGCAGTGAAGCAGGGGAGAGCTACGAGCAGTACTTC.

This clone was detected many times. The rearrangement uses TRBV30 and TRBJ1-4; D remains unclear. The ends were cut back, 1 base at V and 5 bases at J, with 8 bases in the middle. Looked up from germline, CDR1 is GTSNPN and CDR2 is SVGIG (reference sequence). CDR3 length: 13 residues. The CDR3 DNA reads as TGTGCCTGGAGTGGAGGTGCCAATGAAAAACTGTTTTTT. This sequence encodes CAWSGGANEKLFF.

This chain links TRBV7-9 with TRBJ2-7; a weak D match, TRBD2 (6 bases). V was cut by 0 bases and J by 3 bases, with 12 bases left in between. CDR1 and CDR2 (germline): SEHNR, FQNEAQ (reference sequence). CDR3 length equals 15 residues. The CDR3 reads CASSLASAGGYEQYF. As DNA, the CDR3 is TGTGCCAGCAGCTTAGCGTCGGCCGGGGGCTACGAGCAGTACTTC.

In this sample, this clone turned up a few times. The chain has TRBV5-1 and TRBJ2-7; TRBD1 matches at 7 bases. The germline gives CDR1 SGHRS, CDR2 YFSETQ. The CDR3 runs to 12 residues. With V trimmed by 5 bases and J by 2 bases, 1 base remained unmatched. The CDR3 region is CASSQGAYEQYF. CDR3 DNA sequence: TGCGCCAGCAGTCAGGGGGCCTACGAGCAGTACTTC.

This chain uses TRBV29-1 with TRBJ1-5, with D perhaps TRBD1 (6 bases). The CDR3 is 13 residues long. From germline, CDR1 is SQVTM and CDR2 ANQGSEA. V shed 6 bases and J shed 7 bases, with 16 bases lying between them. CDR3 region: CSVVLGGDQPQHF. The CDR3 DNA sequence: TGCAGCGTGGTGCTTGGGGGCGACCAGCCCCAGCATTTT.

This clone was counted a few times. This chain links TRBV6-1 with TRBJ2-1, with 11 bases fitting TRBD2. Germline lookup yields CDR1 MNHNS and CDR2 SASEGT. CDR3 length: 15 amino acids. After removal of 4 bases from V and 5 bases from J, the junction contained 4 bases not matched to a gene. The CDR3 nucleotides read TGTGCCAGCAGTGCGTCTAGCGGGAGGAACAATGAGCAGTTCTTC. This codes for CASSASSGRNNEQFF.

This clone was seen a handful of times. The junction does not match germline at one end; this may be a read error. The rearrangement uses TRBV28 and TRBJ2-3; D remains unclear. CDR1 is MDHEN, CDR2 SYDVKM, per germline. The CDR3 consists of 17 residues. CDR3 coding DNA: TGTGCCATCAGTTTTCGAACGGTAGTGGCGGACACAGATACGCAGTATTTT. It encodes CAISFRTVVADTDTQYF.